These 9 T cell receptor beta chains were all obtained from the same sample, sequenced in a study of T cells in Graves' hyperthyroidism and ophthalmopathy. TCR beta CDR3 sequences were amplified from RNA transcripts. HTBI primers were the set used in a first-round RT-PCR of the TCR CDR3. TCRdb itself ran the multiplex PCR reads through MiXCR, one entry per CDR3 protein. The profile shows under 650,000 distinct CDR3 sequences, around 15% of them singletons. Sequenced material: blood. These receptors all come from a woman under 40 with Graves' hyperthyroidism.

The genes are TRBV7-9 and TRBJ1-3; D ambiguous. From germline, CDR1 is SEHNR and CDR2 FQNEAQ (reference sequence). V was cut by 6 bases and J by 0 bases, with 3 bases left in between. The CDR3 runs to 12 residues. CDR3 residues: CASSPSGNTIYF. CDR3 DNA: TGTGCCAGCAGTCCCTCTGGAAACACCATATATTTT. Combining the CDR3 with reference TRBV7-9 and TRBJ1-3 gives the whole variable domain DTGVSQNPRHKITKRGQNVTFRCDPISEHNRLYWYRQTLGQGPEFLTYFQNEAQLEKSRLLSDRFSAERPKGSFSTLEIQRTEQGDSAMYLCASSPSGNTIYFGEGSWLTVV.

The rearrangement links TRBV9 to TRBJ2-1; possibly TRBD2 for D (5 bases). Germline CDR1 is SGDLS and CDR2 is YYNGEE. V was pared by 3 bases and J by 10 bases, with 17 bases between. The CDR3 has 14 residues. CDR3 bases: TGTGCCAGCAGCGCCAGTGTCGGGATCGGGGAGCAGTTCTTC. Amino acids: CASSASVGIGEQFF.

At least ten counts were recorded for this clonotype. The chain joins TRBV5-1 to TRBJ2-1; a weak D match, TRBD1 (5 bases). Germline CDR1 and CDR2: SGHRS and YFSETQ. The CDR3 runs 12 residues. V was pared by 5 bases and J by 5 bases, with 8 bases between. CDR3 nucleotides: TGCGCCAGCAGACAGGAAAACAATGAGCAGTTCTTC. It encodes CASRQENNEQFF.

The genes are TRBV9 and TRBJ2-5, with unresolved D. The CDR3 contains 15 residues. Germline values: CDR1 SGDLS, CDR2 YYNGEE. Trimming took 0 bases from V and 5 from J, leaving 14 bases between them. The CDR3 DNA is TGTGCCAGCAGCGTAGGGGCAACATCGTGGGAGACCCAGTACTTC. It is translated as CASSVGATSWETQYF.

This clonotype has more than one count but fewer than ten. The chain couples TRBV4-1 to TRBJ2-5; the match to TRBD1 covers 8 bases. From germline, CDR1 is MGHRA and CDR2 YSYEKL. The CDR3 has 16 amino acids. Trimming at V came to 0 bases and at J to 1 base, leaving 4 bases not matched to a gene. The chain's CDR3 is CASSQDATGGQETQYF. In nucleotides, the CDR3 is TGCGCCAGCAGCCAAGACGCAACAGGGGGCCAAGAGACCCAGTACTTC.

This clonotype was seen ten or more times. This rearrangement joins TRBV3-1 to TRBJ2-5, with D maybe TRBD1 (6 bases). CDR3 length: 14 residues. Deletions cut 0 bases from V and 5 bases from J, with 10 bases between. CDR1 is LGHDT, CDR2 YNNKEL, per germline (reference sequence). The CDR3 sequence: CASSQDTRGETQYF. Written as DNA, the CDR3 is TGTGCCAGCAGCCAAGATACTAGGGGGGAGACCCAGTACTTC.

This clonotype was found many times. The chain uses TRBV27 and TRBJ2-1; 12 bases align to TRBD1. Losses at the gene ends were 6 bases for V and 4 bases for J; bases not matched to a gene: 4. CDR1 and CDR2 from the germline V gene are MNHEY and SMNVEV (reference sequence). The CDR3 is 15 amino acids. The CDR3 sequence: CASRLGQGAYNEQFF. CDR3 bases: TGTGCCAGCAGATTGGGACAGGGGGCATACAATGAGCAGTTCTTC.

V is TRBV7-2 and J is TRBJ2-1; D remains unclear. Germline V gives CDR1 SGHTA, CDR2 FQGNSA. The CDR3 runs 13 residues. Trimming left V 0 bases short and J 8 bases short, with 8 bases between. Here the CDR3 reads CASSLASYYEQFF. The DNA for the CDR3 is TGTGCCAGCAGCTTAGCGAGTTATTATGAGCAGTTCTTC.

The chain uses TRBV6-2 or TRBV6-3 and TRBJ1-6, with a possible D match to TRBD1 (5 bases). Per germline, CDR1 MNHEY and CDR2 SVGEGT. This CDR3 has 15 amino acids. Trimming removed 8 bases from V and 0 bases from J, with 11 bases in between. The CDR3 region has the DNA TGTGCCAGCGGGGCCACCCCCTCCTATAATTCACCCCTCCACTTT. It translates to CASGATPSYNSPLHF.